These 10 T cell receptor beta chains were all obtained from the same sample, sequenced in a study of CD8 T cells in Susac syndrome. When the RNA was reverse transcribed, random hexamers were used with an input of roughly 0.45 to 1 ug. TCRdb itself ran the immunoSEQ multiplex PCR reads through MiXCR, one entry per CDR3 protein. The repertoire has roughly 400,000 distinct CDR3 sequences, around 85% of them found once; the top ten carry under 0.15%. Sequenced: CD8+ T cells from PBMCs. Source of these receptors: a human donor with multiple sclerosis.

This clonotype has a handful of counts. The chain recombines TRBV12-3 or TRBV12-4 with TRBJ1-1; D is ambiguous. This CDR3 has 12 residues. Trimming cost V 1 base and J 3 bases, with 3 bases left between them. The CDR3 DNA is TGTGCCAGCAGTTTAGACGACACTGAAGCTTTCTTT. Translated: CASSLDDTEAFF.

This clonotype has just a few counts. The chain joins TRBV19 to TRBJ2-2; D unresolved. V was shortened by 3 bases and J by 5 bases, with 7 bases between the two germline ends. The CDR3 contains 13 residues. Germline V gives CDR1 LNHDA, CDR2 SQIVND (reference sequence). This chain's CDR3 is CASSIGRTGELFF. The CDR3 coding sequence is TGTGCCAGTAGTATCGGCCGAACCGGGGAGCTGTTTTTT.

As for this clonotype: One junction end does not reproduce the germline sequence, and a read error may be involved. The chain has TRBV12-3 or TRBV12-4 and TRBJ2-7; 8 bases map to TRBD2. CDR3 size: 14 residues. The CDR3 bases are TGTGCCAGCAGGTTAGCGGGGCCTAACTACGAGCAGTACTTC. Residues: CASRLAGPNYEQYF.

The V and J genes are TRBV7-2 and TRBJ2-3, with D perhaps being TRBD1 or TRBD2 (5 bases each). Per germline, CDR1 SGHTA and CDR2 FQGNSA. CDR3 length: 18 residues. Between the trimmed V and J ends, which lost 3 bases and 3 bases, there was a span of 22 bases. The CDR3 nucleotides read TGTGCCAGCAGCTTGCCCCTAGGGGTCCTGGGGGTGACAGATACGCAGTATTTT. Translation gives CASSLPLGVLGVTDTQYF.

The chain joins TRBV30 to TRBJ1-5; tentatively, D is TRBD1 (5 bases). V lost 1 base to trimming and J lost 7 bases, with 8 bases between them. The CDR3 consists of 12 residues. Looked up from germline, CDR1 is GTSNPN and CDR2 is SVGIG (reference sequence). The CDR3 sequence: CAWSEGEQPQHF. In DNA, the CDR3 is TGTGCCTGGAGTGAAGGGGAGCAGCCCCAGCATTTT.

The chain couples TRBV29-1 to TRBJ2-5; D gene unclear. This CDR3 region has 11 residues. V was trimmed by 3 bases and J by 11 bases, leaving 13 bases between them. Germline V lookup: CDR1 SQVTM, CDR2 ANQGSEA. The chain's CDR3 is CSVDVGVGQYF. The DNA for the CDR3 is TGCAGCGTTGACGTTGGGGTCGGTCAGTACTTC.

The chain uses TRBV7-6 and TRBJ2-7; TRBD1 might be the D (5 bases). Germline V gives CDR1 SGHVS, CDR2 FNYEAQ. This CDR3 is 15 amino acids long. Trimming shortened V by 0 bases and J by 2 bases, and 11 bases separated the two germline ends. The CDR3 region has the DNA TGTGCCAGCAGCTTAGCCCCACAGGACACCTACGAGCAGTACTTC. Protein: CASSLAPQDTYEQYF.

The rearrangement links TRBV30 to TRBJ2-2; D gene uncertain. Germline CDR1 reads GTSNPN; CDR2 reads SVGIG (reference sequence). The V end lost 2 bases, the J end lost 6 bases, and 13 bases lay between the germline ends. The CDR3 is 14 residues long. The CDR3 nucleotides read TGTGCCTGGAGTCGGGCAGATCCCGCCGGGGAGCTGTTTTTT. This encodes CAWSRADPAGELFF.

This clonotype is a singleton in its sample. V usage is TRBV19 and J usage is TRBJ2-1, with D possibly TRBD2 on 5 matching bases. Deletions cut 5 bases from V and 5 bases from J, with 10 bases between. This CDR3 has 13 amino acids. CDR1 is LNHDA, CDR2 SQIVND, per germline (reference sequence). Written as DNA, the CDR3 is TGTGCCAGTAGTTTCGCGGAGGACAATGAGCAGTTCTTC. Protein: CASSFAEDNEQFF.

The chain has TRBV4-1 and TRBJ2-1, with 14 bases identical to TRBD2. After removal of 0 bases from V and 6 bases from J, the junction contained 4 bases not matched to a gene. The CDR3 is 17 amino acids. Per germline, CDR1 MGHRA and CDR2 YSYEKL. CDR3 protein: CASSQDGTSGGPNEQFF. CDR3 nucleotide sequence: TGCGCCAGCAGCCAAGATGGGACTAGCGGGGGCCCCAATGAGCAGTTCTTC.